One sample yielded the 18 T cell receptor beta chains listed below, sequenced in a study of tumor-infiltrating lymphocytes in primary liver carcinoma. Co-extraction of RNA and DNA was performed on about 19-32 mg of unsorted bulk tissue. A primer in the constant region served to generate TCR beta cDNA from 500 ng of total RNA. Library construction for TCR beta comprised three nested multiplex PCR rounds performed with slightly modified ARM-PCR. The first two PCR rounds, approximately 10 cycles each, used TRBV1-TRBV30 forward primers and a C-beta reverse primer. A single record per CDR3 protein comes from TCRdb applying MiXCR to the multiplex PCR reads. The repertoire holds tens of thousands of distinct CDR3 sequences, with 69% as singletons. Specimen: tumor-adjacent normal liver tissue. The receptors here all came from a man aged 40-49 years with primary liver carcinoma and hepatitis B virus infection.

Comments on this clonotype: This may be a read error: a much more frequent sequence differs by one nucleotide. The chain recombines TRBV6-1 with TRBJ2-1; 9 nucleotides match TRBD1. CDR3 size: 14 residues. Germline V gene sequence: CDR1 MNHNS, CDR2 SASEGT. J gave up 7 bases and V 6 bases, and 7 bases lay outside the gene matches. The CDR3 sequence is CASRGDRERNEQFF. The CDR3 nucleotides are TGTGCCAGCAGGGGGGACAGGGAACGTAATGAGCAGTTCTTC.

Concerning this clonotype itself: The junction departs from the called germline gene at one end, perhaps through a read error. The genes are TRBV11-2 and TRBJ2-1, with TRBD2 as a possible D gene (6 bases). The CDR3 contains 13 residues. Germline V CDR1 and CDR2: SGHAT, FQNNGV. The CDR3 loop is CTSTRDSYNERFF. In DNA form, the CDR3 reads TGTACCAGCACTAGGGACTCCTACAATGAGCGGTTCTTC.

This clonotype was recorded only once. No conserved phenylalanine or tryptophan is present at the end of the CDR3, so a read error is the likely explanation. The gene calls are TRBV29-1 and TRBJ2-1; a weak D match, TRBD2 (6 bases). Germline V lookup: CDR1 SQVTM, CDR2 ANQGSEA. CDR3 size: 15 residues. This chain's CDR3 is CSVEDPGSPYNKQFS. DNA for the CDR3: TGCAGCGTTGAAGATCCCGGGAGTCCCTACAATAAGCAGTTCTCC.

This clonotype was detected ten times or more. The J gene is TRBJ2-1, the V gene TRBV7-8; maybe TRBD2 (5 bases). V was shortened by 1 base and J by 2 bases, with 12 bases between the two germline ends. Germline CDR1 and CDR2: SGHVS and FQNEAQ. The CDR3 consists of 16 residues. CDR3 nucleotide sequence: TGTGCCAGCAGCTTAGTCCTAGCCAATACCTACAATGAGCAGTTCTTC. Amino acids: CASSLVLANTYNEQFF.

In this sample, this clonotype turned up many times. This chain links TRBV29-1 with TRBJ1-2, with a weak D call TRBD1 (5 bases). CDR3 length: 10 residues. V lost 5 bases to trimming and J lost 8 bases, with 9 bases between them. Germline V gives CDR1 SQVTM, CDR2 ANQGSEA. Here the CDR3 DNA reads TGCAGCGTTTTGGAGGGGGGCTACACCTTC. Translating it yields CSVLEGGYTF. Full variable domain (outside the CDR3, taken from reference TRBV29-1 and TRBJ1-2): SAVISQKPSRDICQRGTSLTIQCQVDSQVTMMFWYRQQPGQSLTLIATANQGSEATYESGFVIDKFPISRPNLTFSTLTVSNMSPEDSSIYLCSVLEGGYTFGSGTRLTVV.

This clonotype is labeled as medium-sized. The chain carries TRBV4-3 and TRBJ2-7; the D gene could be TRBD1 or TRBD2 (5 bases each). CDR1 LGHNA and CDR2 YSLEER come from the germline V gene. This CDR3 comprises 15 residues. V dropped 0 bases and J dropped 3 bases, with 12 bases sitting between them. In DNA, the CDR3 is TGCGCCAGCAGCCAAGAATCGGGACGGAACTACGAGCAGTACTTC. It yields the protein CASSQESGRNYEQYF.

Remarks on this clonotype: The germline gene is not matched at one end of the junction; a read error may be the cause. The rearrangement uses TRBV6-1 and TRBJ2-1; D assignment may be TRBD1 or TRBD2 (5 bases each). From germline, CDR1 is MNHNS and CDR2 SASEGT. The length of the CDR3 is 16 residues. DNA of the CDR3: TGTGCCAACAGTGGAAGACCGGGACCTGGCTACAATGAGCAGTCCTTC. It yields the protein CANSGRPGPGYNEQSF.

The chain is built from TRBV28 and TRBJ2-7; perhaps TRBD2 as D (6 bases). The V and J ends lost 7 bases and 8 bases respectively, with 21 bases between them. CDR3 length: 14 residues. The germline V gene encodes CDR1 MDHEN and CDR2 SYDVKM. CDR3 residues: CASIRSGRFYKQYF. Written as DNA, the CDR3 is TGTGCCAGCATCCGTAGCGGAAGGTTTTACAAGCAGTACTTC.

The gene calls are TRBV5-8 and TRBJ1-5; D not certain. CDR1 and CDR2 from the germline V gene are SGHTS and YDEGEE. This CDR3 comprises 14 residues. V was shortened by 4 bases and J by 0 bases, with 8 bases between the two germline ends. The CDR3 DNA reads TGTGCCAGCAGCGGGCGGGTTAGCAATCAGCCCCAGCATTTT. Residues: CASSGRVSNQPQHF.

A note on this clonotype: One junction end disagrees with the germline gene, perhaps due to a read error. The chain carries TRBV11-2 and TRBJ2-1; D is unresolved. The V gene's germline CDR1 is SGHAT and CDR2 FQNNGV. This CDR3 is 15 amino acids long. CDR3 region: CGSSLGQSSYNEQFF. CDR3 nucleotide sequence: TGTGGCAGCAGCTTAGGGCAGAGCTCATACAATGAACAGTTCTTC.

Points on this clonotype: A read error may account for a junction end that differs from germline. This chain links TRBV11-2 with TRBJ2-1, with D perhaps given as TRBD1 or TRBD2 (6 bases each). Germline V gene sequence: CDR1 SGHAT, CDR2 FQNNGV. This CDR3 has 15 amino acids. CDR3 in DNA: TGTGCCGGCAGCTCCGGGACGGGGGCTAGCAATGAGCAGTTCTTC. As protein: CAGSSGTGASNEQFF.

With regard to this clonotype: Possible read error: a much larger clone is one base away. The chain couples TRBV30 to TRBJ1-3; D not resolved. The CDR3 is 14 residues long. The V gene's germline CDR1 is GTSNPN and CDR2 SVGIG (reference sequence). V gave up 0 bases and J gave up 4 bases, with 10 bases separating them. CDR3 loop: CAWSVEDVGNTIYF. Here the CDR3 DNA reads TGTGCCTGGAGTGTAGAGGACGTGGGAAACACCATATATTTT.

This clonotype came up many times. One end of the junction does not line up with germline, which may come from a read error. The gene calls are TRBV6-1 and TRBJ2-3; 11 bases agree with TRBD2. The CDR3 has 16 amino acids. Germline CDR1 MNHNS, CDR2 SASEGT. Here the CDR3 reads CASTEIAGGRTDTQYF. The DNA of the CDR3 is TGTGCCAGCACTGAAATAGCGGGAGGGAGGACAGATACGCAGTATTTT.

This clonotype occurred once. No conserved phenylalanine or tryptophan is present at the end of the CDR3, so a read error is the likely explanation. The genes are TRBV11-3 and TRBJ2-1; unclear D gene. The CDR3 totals 13 residues. Germline-derived CDR1 and CDR2 are SGHNT and YENEEA. The CDR3 nucleotides read TGTGCCAGCAACTTAGGGAACTACAATGGGCAGTTCTTA. It yields the protein CASNLGNYNGQFL.

Note on this clonotype: Mismatch with germline at one junction end may stem from a read error. This rearrangement joins TRBV11-2 to TRBJ2-1; 7 bases match TRBD2. The CDR3 totals 19 residues. Per the germline V gene, CDR1 is SGHAT and CDR2 is FQNNGV. The CDR3 coding sequence is TGTGCCAGCAGCTTAGAAGGGCGGTTCAGCGGGACCCTTTACAATGAGCAGCTCTTC. Encoded protein: CASSLEGRFSGTLYNEQLF.

In the case of this clonotype: One junction end disagrees with the germline gene, perhaps due to a read error. The chain uses TRBV13 and TRBJ2-7; D gene ambiguous. The CDR3 contains 14 residues. Germline V gene lookup returns CDR1 PRHDT and CDR2 FYEKMQ (reference sequence). The chain's CDR3 is CASSLQLRKHEQYF. The CDR3 DNA is TGTGCCAGCAGCTTACAGCTCCGGAAGCACGAGCAATACTTC.

On this clonotype: Being one base from a much bigger clone, this may be a read error. This chain links TRBV29-1 with TRBJ2-1; 9 bases align to TRBD2. The CDR3 runs to 13 residues. Per the germline V gene, CDR1 is SQVTM and CDR2 is ANQGSEA. CDR3: CSVAGTSRNERYF. The CDR3 DNA reads TGCAGCGTGGCCGGGACTAGCCGCAATGAGCGGTACTTC.

As regards this clonotype: A junction boundary mismatches the germline segment, possibly from a read error. The V and J genes are TRBV28 and TRBJ2-3, with a possible D match to TRBD2 (6 bases). The germline gives CDR1 MDHEN, CDR2 SYDVKM. The CDR3 length is 16 residues. CDR3 residues: CASSLRLVGLTDTQYF. DNA for the CDR3: TGCGCCAGCAGTTTACGCCTAGTGGGACTCACAGATACGCAGTATTTT. Supplemented by reference TRBV28 and TRBJ2-3, the full variable domain reads DVKVTQSSRYLVKRTGEKVFLECVQDMDHENMFWYRQDPGLGLRLIYFSYDVKMKEKGDIPEGYSVSREKKERFSLILESASTNQTSMYLCASSLRLVGLTDTQYFGPGTRLTVL.